Listed here are 12 T cell receptor beta chains from one sample, sequenced in a study of cytomegalovirus exposure and HLA in healthy donors. Repertoires were generated with immunoSEQ multiplex PCR, while TCRdb's copy carries only in-frame clones and drops some. This table has about 160,000 clones, around 90% appearing once. Input material: PBMCs. The receptors originated from a woman in her late teens or twenties in good health and CMV-seropositive.

This sequence joins TRBV7-2 and TRBJ1-2; 8 nucleotides align to TRBD1. Trimming removed 1 base from V and 6 bases from J; junction bases left unmatched: 10. The CDR3 contains 16 residues. Germline values: CDR1 SGHTA, CDR2 FQGNSA. DNA of the CDR3: TGTGCCAGCAGCTTAGGAGGCAGGGGGCGAAGAGATGGCTACACCTTC. Translation gives CASSLGGRGRRDGYTF.

The chain uses TRBV9 and TRBJ2-5, with D tentatively TRBD2 (6 bases). Trimming removed 4 bases from V and 5 bases from J, with 12 bases in between. CDR1 is SGDLS, CDR2 YYNGEE, per germline. The CDR3 totals 13 residues. CDR3 sequence (DNA): TGTGCCAGCAGCTACCGTGGGAGGGAGACCCAGTACTTC. It is translated as CASSYRGRETQYF.

The chain joins TRBV6-5 to TRBJ1-2, with 8 bases lining up with TRBD1. V lost 2 bases, J lost 8 bases, and 7 bases stayed unmatched. Germline-derived CDR1 and CDR2 are MNHEY and SVGAGI. CDR3 length: 14 amino acids. CDR3: CASSYGRGLEGYTF. In DNA form, the CDR3 reads TGTGCCAGCAGTTACGGCAGGGGGCTGGAGGGCTACACCTTC.

The chain carries TRBV5-1 and TRBJ1-1; D perhaps matches TRBD1 (6 bases). The V gene's germline CDR1 is SGHRS and CDR2 YFSETQ. This CDR3 has 16 residues. Trimming left V 1 base short and J 4 bases short, with 17 bases between. The CDR3 is CASSLTGIGSGTEAFF. Written as DNA, the CDR3 is TGCGCCAGCAGCTTGACAGGGATAGGGTCCGGCACTGAAGCTTTCTTT.

The chain combines TRBV6-1 with TRBJ2-3; D might be TRBD2 (6 bases). Germline V gene data show CDR1 as MNHNS and CDR2 as SASEGT. Trimming cost V 2 bases and J 4 bases, with 10 bases left between them. The CDR3 is made up of 14 amino acids. The CDR3 region has the DNA TGTGCCAGCAGTGAATCAGGGAGGCCAGATACGCAGTATTTT. Protein product: CASSESGRPDTQYF.

The chain uses TRBV5-6 and TRBJ2-7, with 7 bases fitting TRBD2. V gave up 1 base and J gave up 5 bases; unmatched junction bases: 0. The germline gives CDR1 SGHDT, CDR2 YYEEEE. CDR3 length: 12 residues. CDR3: CASSLTSDEQYF. The CDR3, as DNA: TGTGCCAGCAGCTTGACTAGCGACGAGCAGTACTTC.

V usage is TRBV6-5 and J usage is TRBJ2-1, with D perhaps TRBD2 (6 bases). The germline CDR1 and CDR2 sequences are MNHEY and SVGAGI. There are 14 residues in the CDR3. Trimming took off 0 bases at V and 8 bases at J, with 11 bases between the two ends. The CDR3 protein is CASSYSRGPDEQFF. CDR3 DNA sequence: TGTGCCAGCAGTTACTCGCGGGGACCTGATGAGCAGTTCTTC.

CDR3 coding DNA: TGTGCCAGCAGTGCCAACCCCGGACAGTTACACGGCTACACCTTC. Encoded protein: CASSANPGQLHGYTF. V gene TRBV6-1 combines with J gene TRBJ1-2, with D possibly being TRBD1 (6 bases). The germline gives CDR1 MNHNS, CDR2 SASEGT. The length of the CDR3 is 15 residues. V was cut by 4 bases and J by 8 bases, with 20 bases left in between.

The V call is TRBV7-2, the J call TRBJ1-1; D call uncertain. Trimming stripped 5 bases from V and 8 bases from J, with 9 bases between. This CDR3 is built from 11 residues. Germline assignment: CDR1 SGHTA and CDR2 FQGNSA. This CDR3 is CASSLDKEAFF. Here the CDR3 DNA reads TGTGCCAGCAGCCTAGACAAAGAAGCTTTCTTT.

This chain links TRBV7-2 with TRBJ1-2; 12 bases align to TRBD1. The CDR3 is 15 residues long. In germline, CDR1 is SGHTA, CDR2 FQGNSA. The ends lost 2 bases at V and 7 bases at J; junction bases unmatched: 5. This CDR3 reads CASSLPGQGARGYTF. Written as DNA, the CDR3 is TGTGCCAGCAGCTTACCGGGACAGGGGGCTCGTGGCTACACCTTC.

This rearrangement joins TRBV2 to TRBJ2-1; 10 nucleotides align to TRBD1. Per germline, CDR1 SNHLY and CDR2 FYNNEI. This CDR3 comprises 14 residues. The V segment lost 9 bases and the J segment 7 bases; nucleotides outside the gene matches: 9. CDR3 loop: CARGGTGERNEQFF. The CDR3, as DNA: TGTGCCAGGGGGGGGACAGGGGAAAGGAATGAGCAGTTCTTC.

This chain joins TRBV6-5 and TRBJ2-2, with D possibly matching TRBD2 (5 bases). This CDR3 has 15 residues. The V end was cut by 2 bases, the J end by 5 bases, with 12 bases between. The germline V gene has CDR1 MNHEY and CDR2 SVGAGI. In nucleotides, the CDR3 is TGTGCCAGCAGTTACGACTCACGAGGGACCGGGGAGCTGTTTTTT. It is translated as CASSYDSRGTGELFF.